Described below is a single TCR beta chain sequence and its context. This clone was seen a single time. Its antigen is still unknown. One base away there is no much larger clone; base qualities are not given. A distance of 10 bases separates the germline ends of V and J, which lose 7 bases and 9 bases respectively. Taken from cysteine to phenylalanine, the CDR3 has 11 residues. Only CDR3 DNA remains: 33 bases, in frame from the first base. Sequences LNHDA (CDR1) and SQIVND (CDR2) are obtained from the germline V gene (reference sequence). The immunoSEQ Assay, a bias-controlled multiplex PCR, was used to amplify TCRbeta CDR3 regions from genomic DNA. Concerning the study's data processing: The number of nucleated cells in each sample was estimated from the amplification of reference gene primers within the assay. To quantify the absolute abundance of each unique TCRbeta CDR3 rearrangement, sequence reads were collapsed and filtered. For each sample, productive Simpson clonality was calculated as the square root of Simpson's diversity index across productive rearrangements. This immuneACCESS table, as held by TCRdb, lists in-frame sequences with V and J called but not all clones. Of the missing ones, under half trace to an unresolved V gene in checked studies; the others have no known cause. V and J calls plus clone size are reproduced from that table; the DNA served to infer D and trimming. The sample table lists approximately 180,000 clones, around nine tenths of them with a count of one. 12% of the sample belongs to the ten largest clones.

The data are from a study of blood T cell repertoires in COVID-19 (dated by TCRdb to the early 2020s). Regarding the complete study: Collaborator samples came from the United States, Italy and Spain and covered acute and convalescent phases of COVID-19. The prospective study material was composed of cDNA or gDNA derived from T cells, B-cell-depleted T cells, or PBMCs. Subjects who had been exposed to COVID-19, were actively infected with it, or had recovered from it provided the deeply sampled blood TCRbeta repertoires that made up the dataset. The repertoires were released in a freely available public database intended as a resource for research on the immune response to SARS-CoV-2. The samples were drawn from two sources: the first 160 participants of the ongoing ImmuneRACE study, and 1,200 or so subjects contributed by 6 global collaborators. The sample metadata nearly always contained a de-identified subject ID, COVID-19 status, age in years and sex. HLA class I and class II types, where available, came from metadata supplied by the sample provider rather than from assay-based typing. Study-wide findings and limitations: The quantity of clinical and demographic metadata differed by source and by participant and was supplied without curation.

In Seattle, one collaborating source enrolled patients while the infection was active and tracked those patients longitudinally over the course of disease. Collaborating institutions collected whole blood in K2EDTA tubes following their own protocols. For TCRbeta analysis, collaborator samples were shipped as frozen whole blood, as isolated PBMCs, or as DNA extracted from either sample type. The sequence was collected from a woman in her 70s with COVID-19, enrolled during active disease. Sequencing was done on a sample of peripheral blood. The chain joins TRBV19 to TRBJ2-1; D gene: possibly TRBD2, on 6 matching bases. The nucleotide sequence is TGTGCCAGTATGGGGGGTGGTGAGCAGTTCTTC. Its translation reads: CASMGGGEQFF.